A single sample gave rise to the 27 T cell receptor beta chains below, sequenced in a study of regulatory T cells in long-lasting Graves disease. This sample's time point: newly diagnosed GD, antithyroid drugs for less than 3 months. PBMCs provided the RNA from which the TCR library was made. In building TCR beta libraries, iRepertoire HTBI primers were used together with Arm-PCR of CDR3 regions. TCRdb redid the calling of the multiplex PCR reads with MiXCR, one entry per CDR3 protein. This sample yields some 340,000 distinct CDR3 sequences, of which approximately 12% are seen a single time; 15% to 20% belongs to the top ten. The sample was also reused in another study, on T cells in Graves' hyperthyroidism and ophthalmopathy.

Source: peripheral blood mononuclear cells (PBMCs), taken at new diagnosis, from a patient treated with antithyroid drugs. These receptors were obtained from a woman between 18 and 30 years old with Graves disease.

This chain links TRBV6-1 with TRBJ2-1, with 9 bases identical to TRBD2. Germline-derived CDR1 and CDR2 are MNHNS and SASEGT. V gave up 5 bases and J gave up 4 bases; unmatched junction bases: 12. The CDR3 is 17 residues long. CDR3 bases: TGTGCCAGCAGTATTCTTTTGATAGCGGGGGAGTACAATGAGCAGTTCTTC. Encoded protein: CASSILLIAGEYNEQFF.

The chain is built from TRBV12-3 or TRBV12-4 and TRBJ2-2; D uncertain. This CDR3 region has 16 residues. V shed 3 bases and J shed 4 bases, with 15 bases lying between them. The CDR3 reads CASSLYRALGTGELFF. For the CDR3, the DNA is TGTGCCAGCAGTTTGTATAGGGCGCTGGGCACCGGGGAGCTGTTTTTT.

This clonotype was observed at least ten times. The germline gene is not matched at one end of the junction; a read error may be the cause. This chain links TRBV12-3 or TRBV12-4 with TRBJ1-1; D is ambiguous. There are 11 residues in the CDR3. CDR3 in DNA: TGTGCCAGCGCGTTGGGGAACCCTAAGCATTTT. Residues: CASALGNPKHF.

In its sample, this clonotype was seen many times. The chain has TRBV20-1 and TRBJ1-1; D is possibly TRBD1 (6 bases). Germline V lookup: CDR1 DFQATT, CDR2 SNEGSKA (reference sequence). This CDR3 spans 13 amino acids. V was pared by 6 bases and J by 0 bases, with 11 bases between. CDR3 DNA: TGCAGTGCCACCGGACAGCTGAACACTGAAGCTTTCTTT. This gives the protein CSATGQLNTEAFF.

V usage is TRBV7-9 and J usage is TRBJ1-4; unclear D gene. V was shortened by 6 bases and J by 6 bases, with 8 bases between the two germline ends. The CDR3 consists of 12 residues. CDR1 is SEHNR, CDR2 FQNEAQ, per germline (reference sequence). The CDR3 region has the DNA TGTGCCAGCAGTCCGGGGTATGAAAAACTGTTTTTT. The encoded protein is CASSPGYEKLFF. The full variable domain, in which reference TRBV7-9 and TRBJ1-4 provide the parts outside the CDR3, is DTGVSQNPRHKITKRGQNVTFRCDPISEHNRLYWYRQTLGQGPEFLTYFQNEAQLEKSRLLSDRFSAERPKGSFSTLEIQRTEQGDSAMYLCASSPGYEKLFFGSGTQLSVL.

At least ten counts were recorded for this clonotype. This rearrangement joins TRBV18 to TRBJ2-7, with a tentative D call TRBD2 (6 bases). Germline CDR1 reads KGHSH; CDR2 reads LQKENI. Trimming stripped 2 bases from V and 3 bases from J, with 14 bases between. This CDR3 is 15 amino acids long. CDR3 nucleotides: TGTGCCAGCTCACCATCCCGGATCGGGAGCTACGAGCAGTACTTC. This translates into CASSPSRIGSYEQYF. The whole variable domain, remainder taken from reference TRBV18 and TRBJ2-7, is NAGVMQNPRHLVRRRGQEARLRCSPMKGHSHVYWYRQLPEEGLKFMVYLQKENIIDESGMPKERFSAEFPKEGPSILRIQQVVRGDSAAYFCASSPSRIGSYEQYFGPGTRLTVT.

Only a few counts were recorded for this clonotype. This chain links TRBV5-1 with TRBJ2-5; possibly TRBD1 or TRBD2 for D (6 bases each). The CDR3 consists of 15 residues. Per the germline V gene, CDR1 is SGHRS and CDR2 is YFSETQ. The ends were cut back, 3 bases at V and 4 bases at J, with 16 bases in the middle. This chain's CDR3 is CASSSFQGRGETQYF. CDR3 in DNA: TGCGCCAGCAGCTCCTTTCAGGGGCGGGGAGAGACCCAGTACTTC.

This clonotype was counted ten times or more. The chain has TRBV11-1 and TRBJ2-7; D may be TRBD2 (6 bases). This CDR3 spans 14 amino acids. V lost 7 bases to trimming and J lost 0 bases, with 13 bases between them. Germline CDR1 is SGHAT and CDR2 is FQDESV (reference sequence). The CDR3: CASKVGGPSYEQYF. CDR3 DNA: TGTGCCAGCAAAGTGGGAGGACCCTCCTACGAGCAGTACTTC.

This clonotype turned up a few times. This may come from a read error, since a much larger clone is one base off. The rearrangement links TRBV12-3 or TRBV12-4 to TRBJ2-1; D may be TRBD1 or TRBD2 (6 bases each). V was clipped by 6 bases and J by 4 bases, with 16 bases between them. The CDR3 is 15 amino acids. CDR3 protein: CASRIDGGGYNEQFF. The CDR3 coding sequence is TGTGCCAGCAGGATCGATGGAGGGGGGTACAATGAGCAGTTCTTC.

The chain links TRBV18 to TRBJ2-2; tentatively, D is TRBD1 (6 bases). CDR1 KGHSH and CDR2 LQKENI come from the germline V gene. The V and J ends lost 3 bases and 6 bases respectively, with 14 bases between them. CDR3 length equals 15 residues. The CDR3 DNA reads as TGTGCCAGCTCACCTATGGTCAGGGGCCCCGGGGAGCTGTTTTTT. Translating gives CASSPMVRGPGELFF.

The rearrangement uses TRBV3-1 and TRBJ2-1; 7 bases map to TRBD2. V lost 5 bases and J lost 5; bases outside the gene matches: 9. Germline loops: CDR1 LGHDT, CDR2 YNNKEL (reference sequence). The CDR3 has 15 amino acids. The CDR3 nucleotides are TGTGCCAGCAGCGATGAGTGGGAGGGTCACAATGAGCAGTTCTTC. It is translated as CASSDEWEGHNEQFF.

In this sample, this clonotype turned up a few times. This CDR3 reads CSLDRGANYGYTF. The CDR3 DNA follows: TGCAGTCTGGACAGGGGAGCTAACTATGGCTACACCTTC. The chain joins TRBV20-1 to TRBJ1-2; 9 bases agree with TRBD1. CDR1 and CDR2 (germline): DFQATT, SNEGSKA (reference sequence). The J segment lost 0 bases and the V segment lost 8 bases, leaving 4 bases of the junction unmatched. The CDR3 spans 13 residues.

This clonotype was seen many times. The CDR3 DNA sequence: TGTGCCAGCAGTTTGGGGACTAACTACGAGCAGTACGTC. Amino acids: CASSLGTNYEQYV. The chain has TRBV12-3 or TRBV12-4 and TRBJ2-7; 7 nucleotides align to TRBD2. With 3 bases clipped from V and 3 bases from J, the junction kept 2 bases outside the gene matches. CDR3 length equals 13 residues.

The V call is TRBV29-1, the J call TRBJ2-7; a weak D match, TRBD2 (6 bases). The CDR3 has 16 residues. CDR1 and CDR2 (germline): SQVTM, ANQGSEA. This CDR3 is CSITQTPRLDYYEQYF. The CDR3 DNA is TGCAGTATAACCCAGACGCCAAGACTAGATTACTACGAGCAGTACTTC.

This clonotype was seen ten or more times. J is TRBJ2-7 and V is TRBV30, with 7 bases lining up with TRBD2. The CDR3 spans 13 residues. The V gene's germline CDR1 is GTSNPN and CDR2 SVGIG (reference sequence). V lost 5 bases to trimming and J lost 0 bases; unmatched junction nucleotides: 4. CDR3 in amino acids: CAWALADSYEQYF. Here the CDR3 DNA reads TGTGCCTGGGCCCTAGCGGACTCCTACGAGCAGTACTTC.

This clonotype has a handful of counts. This chain connects TRBV4-1 to TRBJ1-4; D is uncertain. The CDR3 has 16 amino acids. With 0 bases removed from V and 8 bases from J, the gap between germline ends came to 16 bases. Germline values: CDR1 MGHRA, CDR2 YSYEKL. CDR3 in amino acids: CASSQELPPMPEKLFF. The CDR3 DNA sequence: TGCGCCAGCAGCCAAGAACTTCCGCCAATGCCGGAAAAACTGTTTTTT.

In its sample, this clonotype was seen many times. This chain connects TRBV7-2 to TRBJ2-5; D remains ambiguous. Germline CDR1 and CDR2: SGHTA and FQGNSA. The V gene lost 5 bases and the J gene lost 4 bases, with 17 bases spanning the gap. The CDR3 runs 15 residues. CDR3 loop: CASSKSGNLRETQYF. DNA of the CDR3: TGTGCCAGCAGCAAGTCGGGTAATTTAAGAGAGACCCAGTACTTC.

In its sample, this clonotype was seen many times. This rearrangement joins TRBV20-1 to TRBJ2-1; D may be TRBD1 (5 bases). The CDR3 runs to 13 residues. Per the germline V gene, CDR1 is DFQATT and CDR2 is SNEGSKA (reference sequence). With 1 base removed from V and 8 bases from J, the gap between germline ends came to 12 bases. CDR3 loop: CSARVPLGDEQFF. The CDR3 DNA reads as TGCAGTGCTAGAGTCCCCTTAGGGGATGAGCAGTTCTTC.

This clonotype was recorded many times. The chain links TRBV12-3 or TRBV12-4 to TRBJ2-2; D is ambiguous. Trimming removed 4 bases at V and 3 bases at J, with 6 bases between. This CDR3 region has 13 residues. The CDR3 nucleotides read TGTGCCAGCAGTTGGAAGTACACCGGGGAGCTGTTTTTT. As protein: CASSWKYTGELFF.

This clonotype was observed a few times. The chain joins TRBV30 to TRBJ1-4; D possibly corresponds to TRBD1 (5 bases). The germline gives CDR1 GTSNPN, CDR2 SVGIG (reference sequence). This CDR3 comprises 16 residues. CDR3 in amino acids: CVGEVINRPWGEKLFF. The DNA for the CDR3 is TGTGTCGGAGAGGTGATAAACAGACCCTGGGGGGAAAAACTGTTTTTT. The entire variable domain, with the rest obtained from reference TRBV30 and TRBJ1-4, is as follows: SQTIHQWPATLVQPVGSPLSLECTVEGTSNPNLYWYRQAAGRGLQLLFYSVGIGQISSEVPQNLSASRPQDRQFILSSKKLLLSDSGFYLCVGEVINRPWGEKLFFGSGTQLSVL.

The table lists this clonotype with a few counts. This chain joins TRBV7-2 and TRBJ2-7; 13 bases fit TRBD2. CDR3 length equals 16 residues. CDR1 and CDR2 (germline): SGHTA, FQGNSA. V shed 4 bases, J shed 1 base, and the junction held 4 bases outside the gene matches. The CDR3 bases are TGTGCCAGCAGCTGGTCGGGACTAGCGGGATCCTACGAGCAGTACTTC. Protein sequence: CASSWSGLAGSYEQYF.

The sample holds many counts of this clonotype. The V and J genes are TRBV2 and TRBJ2-7; a possible D gene is TRBD1 (6 bases). Trimming cost V 8 bases and J 2 bases, with 19 bases left between them. The length of the CDR3 is 15 residues. Germline assignment: CDR1 SNHLY and CDR2 FYNNEI. The CDR3 DNA sequence: TGTGCCAGCCGCCTCCGGGACACCGAAGCCTACGAGCAGTACGTC. Amino acids: CASRLRDTEAYEQYV.

This clonotype was counted at least ten times. V gene TRBV7-2 combines with J gene TRBJ2-2; no reliable D call. This CDR3 has 12 amino acids. Between the trimmed V and J ends, which lost 1 base and 7 bases, there was a span of 4 bases. Germline V gene lookup returns CDR1 SGHTA and CDR2 FQGNSA. The DNA for the CDR3 is TGTGCCAGCAGCTTAGTGGTCGGGGAGCTGTTTTTT. It yields the protein CASSLVVGELFF.

This clonotype was recorded a few times. This chain connects TRBV29-1 to TRBJ1-1; no reliable D call. The germline CDR1 and CDR2 sequences are SQVTM and ANQGSEA. Trimming shortened V by 7 bases and J by 4 bases, and 10 bases separated the two germline ends. There are 11 residues in the CDR3. CDR3 sequence reads: CSGWSSTEAFF. CDR3 bases: TGCAGCGGTTGGAGCAGCACTGAAGCTTTCTTT.

This clonotype came up many times. The chain uses TRBV28 and TRBJ2-5; TRBD1 matches at 9 bases. This CDR3 has 14 residues. In germline, CDR1 is MDHEN, CDR2 SYDVKM. The ends lost 4 bases at V and 4 bases at J; junction bases unmatched: 4. The CDR3 sequence: CASSSRTGVETQYF. CDR3 sequence (DNA): TGTGCCAGCAGTTCAAGGACAGGGGTAGAGACCCAGTACTTC.

This clonotype showed up many times. The chain couples TRBV28 to TRBJ2-6; D is ambiguous. Germline CDR1 reads MDHEN; CDR2 reads SYDVKM. There are 13 residues in the CDR3. V was shortened by 5 bases and J by 4 bases, with 6 bases between the two germline ends. Here the CDR3 DNA reads TGTGCCAGCAGTCCACCCGGGGCCAACGTCCTGACTTTC. Its protein is CASSPPGANVLTF. Full variable domain (rest looked up from reference TRBV28 and TRBJ2-6): DVKVTQSSRYLVKRTGEKVFLECVQDMDHENMFWYRQDPGLGLRLIYFSYDVKMKEKGDIPEGYSVSREKKERFSLILESASTNQTSMYLCASSPPGANVLTFGAGSRLTVL.

The chain carries TRBV5-4 and TRBJ2-7; 7 positions match TRBD2. The CDR3 is made up of 16 amino acids. Germline CDR1 SGHNT, CDR2 YYREEE (reference sequence). Losses at the gene ends were 4 bases for V and 6 bases for J; bases not matched to a gene: 16. CDR3 amino acids: CASSREVNTYATEQYF. CDR3 nucleotides: TGTGCCAGCAGCCGGGAGGTCAACACCTATGCGACCGAGCAGTACTTC.